These T cell receptor beta chains were read from a single sample in a study of T cell changes during pregnancy in multiple sclerosis. This table comes from immunoSEQ multiplex PCR, and its TCRdb copy is limited to in-frame clones, with some not included. The data contain about 38,000 clones, roughly nine tenths of them singletons. This material consisted of CD8+ T cells from peripheral blood mononuclear cells, taken in the second trimester of pregnancy. The receptors come from a female donor with multiple sclerosis, enrolled in a pregnancy study. Both conserved end residues are part of each CDR3. The D gene is left open where the match is weak. For some rows the clone size is stated as once, few or many, or as a class when expanded; others skip it.

d_call | j_call | v_call | clone_size | cdr3_nt | cdr3_aa
- | TRBJ2-7 | TRBV7-3 | - | TGTGCCAGCAGCCCCGAGGGGGGGCCTAGATACGAGCAGTACTTC | CASSPEGGPRYEQYF
- | TRBJ1-1 | TRBV10-2 | few | TGCGCCACCAAGACAGTCGAAGCTTTCTTT | CATKTVEAFF
- | TRBJ2-1 | TRBV28 | - | TGTGCCAGCAGTTCAGGGACCCCCGGGGGCAATGAGCAGTTCTTC | CASSSGTPGGNEQFF
TRBD1 | TRBJ2-7 | TRBV4-2 | - | TGTGCCAGCAGCCCCGGGACAGGGGGCTACGAGCAGTACTTC | CASSPGTGGYEQYF
TRBD1 | TRBJ1-4 | TRBV7-6 | - | TGTGCCAGCAGCTTACAAAGGGGGCCGCAGAGTGAAAAACTGTTTTTT | CASSLQRGPQSEKLFF
- | TRBJ2-7 | TRBV4-2 | - | TGTGCCAGCAGCCAAGATCGTCGGGAGCAGTACTTC | CASSQDRREQYF
TRBD1 | TRBJ2-7 | TRBV19 | - | TGTGCCAGTAGTATAGCGACAGGGAGATTCGAGCAGTACTTC | CASSIATGRFEQYF
TRBD1 | TRBJ1-1 | TRBV4-2 | - | TGTGCCAGCAGCCAAGATCCGACAGGGGGCTTCACTGAAGCTTTCTTT | CASSQDPTGGFTEAFF
TRBD1 | TRBJ2-7 | TRBV6-5 | - | TGTGCCAGCAGTCCTGGGACAGCAGGCTACGAGCAGTACTTC | CASSPGTAGYEQYF
- | TRBJ2-7 | TRBV10-3 | - | TGTGCCATCAGGGAGACAAACTCCTACGAGCAGTACTTC | CAIRETNSYEQYF
- | TRBJ2-1 | TRBV5-8 | - | TGTGCCAGCAGCCGAACCGGGACACCCTACAATGAGCAGTTCTTC | CASSRTGTPYNEQFF
TRBD1 | TRBJ1-4 | TRBV5-1 | - | TGCGCCAGCAGCTTGACAGGGGTTAATGAAAAACTGTTTTTT | CASSLTGVNEKLFF
TRBD2 | TRBJ2-1 | TRBV5-1 | - | TGCGCCAGCAGCTTGTCTCCTAGCGGAAAGTCCTACAATGAGCAGTTCTTC | CASSLSPSGKSYNEQFF
- | TRBJ1-1 | TRBV9 | - | TGTGCCAGCAGCGAGACAGATGGCTTCACTGAAGCTTTCTTT | CASSETDGFTEAFF
- | TRBJ2-1 | TRBV2 | - | TGTGCCAGCAGTGCTGCGCATCTTTCCTACAATGAGCAGTTCTTC | CASSAAHLSYNEQFF
- | TRBJ1-3 | TRBV11-2 | - | TGTGCCAGCAGCTCACTCCCGGGAAACACCATATATTTT | CASSSLPGNTIYF
- | TRBJ2-5 | TRBV27 | - | TGTGCCAGCAGTTCTCCCAGCCGGGACATACAAGAGACCCAGTACTTC | CASSSPSRDIQETQYF
- | TRBJ2-6 | TRBV7-3 | - | TGTGCCAGCAGCGATGTGCCACGCTTACAAAGTCGGGCCAACGTCCTGACTTTC | CASSDVPRLQSRANVLTF
- | TRBJ2-3 | TRBV7-3 | - | TGTGCCAGCAGCTTAGTTTTAGCGGGCACAGATACGCAGTATTTT | CASSLVLAGTDTQYF
TRBD2 | TRBJ2-7 | TRBV25-1 | once | TGTGCCAGCAGTGAACGAGCGGGAGCCACCTACGAGCAGTACTTC | CASSERAGATYEQYF
TRBD2 | TRBJ2-3 | TRBV5-1 | - | TGCGCCAGCAGCCGGAGACTAGCGGGAGGTGTCACAGATACGCAGTATTTT | CASSRRLAGGVTDTQYF
- | TRBJ2-1 | TRBV7-3 | - | TGTGCCAGCAGCTCACTAGGTGTCAATGAGCAGTTCTTC | CASSSLGVNEQFF
- | TRBJ2-3 | TRBV11-2 | - | TGTGCCAGCAGCTTTAGTCAGGGAAGCACAGATACGCAGTATTTT | CASSFSQGSTDTQYF
- | TRBJ1-6 | TRBV19 | - | TGTGCCAGTATTTGGCCCAGGGAAGGTTCACCCCTCCACTTT | CASIWPREGSPLHF
- | TRBJ2-7 | TRBV21-1 | - | TGTGCCAGCAGCACAACCGGGACAGGGGGACACGAGCAGTACTTC | CASSTTGTGGHEQYF
TRBD2 | TRBJ2-3 | TRBV7-9 | - | TGTGCCAGCAGCTTATTAGCGGGAACTCCCACAGATACGCAGTATTTT | CASSLLAGTPTDTQYF
TRBD2 | TRBJ2-7 | TRBV10-1 | - | TGCGCCAGCAGTGAGTCGAGAGGCGGGAGTCCCGAGCAGTACTTC | CASSESRGGSPEQYF
- | TRBJ2-6 | TRBV6-4 | - | TGTGCCAGCAGTGTGCACGGGACATCTGGGGCCAACGTCCTGACTTTC | CASSVHGTSGANVLTF
- | TRBJ2-7 | TRBV10-3 | - | TGTGCCATCAGCGTGACAAGCTCCTACGAGCAGTACTTC | CAISVTSSYEQYF
- | TRBJ2-2 | TRBV2 | - | TGTGCCAGCAGTTCCGGACAGATTAGTCCCGGGGAGCTGTTTTTT | CASSSGQISPGELFF
TRBD2 | TRBJ2-1 | TRBV11-3 | once | TGTGCCAGCAGCGCAGATCTAGCGGGGTATAATGAGCAGTTCTTC | CASSADLAGYNEQFF
- | TRBJ2-1 | TRBV9 | - | TGTGCCAGCAGCAAAAGCGGCGGGCGGAATGAGCAGTTCTTC | CASSKSGGRNEQFF
- | TRBJ2-5 | TRBV29-1 | - | TGCAGCGTTGAATGGATACTGGGGGGTTTCGGACAAGAGACCCAGTACTTC | CSVEWILGGFGQETQYF
- | TRBJ2-6 | TRBV4-3 | - | TGCGCCAGCAGCCAAGAGGGCAGCTCTGGGGCCAACGTCCTGACTTTC | CASSQEGSSGANVLTF
- | TRBJ2-3 | TRBV5-6 | - | TGTGCCGGCAGCTTTGAGAGAGATACGCAGTATTTT | CAGSFERDTQYF
TRBD1 | TRBJ2-1 | TRBV27 | - | TGTGCCAGCAGTTTTACTACAGGGGGCTCCTACAATGAGCAGTTCTTC | CASSFTTGGSYNEQFF
- | TRBJ1-4 | TRBV12-2 | - | TGTGCAAGTCGCTTAGAAAACCTATACAGGTTTCCCGCAACTAATGAAAAACTGTTTTTT | CASRLENLYRFPATNEKLFF